Below, 26 T cell receptor beta chains from the same sample are listed, as sequenced in a study of cytomegalovirus exposure and HLA in healthy donors. The PCR made use of 60 Vbeta and 13 Jbeta primers. Assay: immunoSEQ multiplex PCR; the TCRdb copy retains only in-frame clones and omits some. In the table there are approximately 79,000 clones, 60% to 85% of which are singletons. Sequencing input: PBMCs. The receptor set was obtained from a boy between 10 and 17 years old in good health and CMV-seronegative.

The chain couples TRBV30 to TRBJ1-3; D not resolved. The V gene's germline CDR1 is GTSNPN and CDR2 SVGIG (reference sequence). V lost 0 bases, J lost 1 base, and 4 bases lay in between. The CDR3 loop spans 13 amino acids. CDR3 in amino acids: CAWSVRSGNTIYF. As DNA, the CDR3 is TGTGCCTGGAGTGTGAGGTCTGGAAACACCATATATTTT.

V and J are TRBV4-3 and TRBJ2-1; possible D gene TRBD2, 6 bases. From germline, CDR1 is LGHNA and CDR2 YSLEER. Trimming pared 0 bases from V and 3 bases from J, leaving 12 bases between. The CDR3 has 16 amino acids. CDR3 region: CASSQDRVAVYNEQFF. The CDR3 DNA follows: TGCGCCAGCAGCCAAGATAGGGTAGCGGTCTACAATGAGCAGTTCTTC.

V gene TRBV29-1 combines with J gene TRBJ2-7; unclear D gene. This CDR3 spans 13 amino acids. The V and J ends lost 5 bases and 0 bases respectively, with 11 bases between them. Germline CDR1 and CDR2: SQVTM and ANQGSEA. The CDR3: CSVRSVNSYEQYF. The CDR3 DNA is TGCAGCGTTCGTTCGGTTAACTCCTACGAGCAGTACTTC.

This rearrangement joins TRBV4-2 to TRBJ2-1; TRBD2 agrees at 9 bases. The CDR3 covers 16 residues. V was pared by 0 bases and J by 8 bases, with 8 bases of the junction left unmatched. Germline values: CDR1 LGHNA, CDR2 YNFKEQ. CDR3 region: CASSQDGDSGSDEQFF. Written as DNA, the CDR3 is TGTGCCAGCAGCCAAGATGGTGATAGCGGGAGCGATGAGCAGTTCTTC.

The V call is TRBV9, the J call TRBJ1-1; 8 bases are a match to TRBD1. The length of the CDR3 is 14 residues. V was pared by 4 bases and J by 1 base, with 3 bases of the junction left unmatched. The V gene's germline CDR1 is SGDLS and CDR2 YYNGEE. CDR3 coding DNA: TGTGCCAGCAGCTCAGGGGGCCAGAACACTGAAGCTTTCTTT. This translates into CASSSGGQNTEAFF.

This chain joins TRBV4-3 and TRBJ1-6; D possibly corresponds to TRBD1 (6 bases). The CDR3 has 13 residues. In germline, CDR1 is LGHNA, CDR2 YSLEER. Trimming took off 8 bases at V and 5 bases at J, with 10 bases between the two ends. CDR3 in DNA: TGCGCCAGCCGGCAGGGGAATAATTCACCCCTCCACTTT. This sequence encodes CASRQGNNSPLHF.

This chain uses TRBV6-5 with TRBJ2-5; TRBD2 is a possible D gene (6 bases). Trimming took off 10 bases at V and 4 bases at J, with 13 bases between the two ends. This CDR3 is built from 12 residues. Per germline, CDR1 MNHEY and CDR2 SVGAGI. For the CDR3, the DNA is TGTGCCACCGGGCGGAGGGGAGAGACCCAGTACTTC. Protein product: CATGRRGETQYF.

The chain uses TRBV7-6 and TRBJ2-1, with D hard to call. There are 14 residues in the CDR3. Germline V gene data show CDR1 as SGHVS and CDR2 as FNYEAQ. V lost 1 base, J lost 2 bases, and 6 bases lay in between. The CDR3 region has the DNA TGTGCCAGCAGCTTAGGGGCAGCCTACAATGAGCAGTTCTTC. This codes for CASSLGAAYNEQFF.

The V gene is TRBV12-5, the J gene TRBJ2-3; D is possibly TRBD1 (6 bases). The CDR3 totals 17 residues. Germline V gene lookup returns CDR1 LGHNT and CDR2 FRNRAP. V dropped 0 bases and J dropped 6 bases, with 19 bases sitting between them. The CDR3: CASGLVLGRRTGDTQYF. DNA of the CDR3: TGTGCTAGTGGTTTGGTCCTCGGTCGGAGAACAGGGGATACGCAGTATTTT.

V is TRBV10-2 and J is TRBJ1-1, with a weak D call TRBD1 (5 bases). Germline V gene sequence: CDR1 WSHSY, CDR2 SAAADI. Trimming removed 3 bases at V and 1 base at J, with 9 bases between. The CDR3 length is 14 residues. The CDR3 sequence: CASSDPRENTEAFF. DNA of the CDR3: TGCGCCAGCAGTGACCCCAGGGAGAACACTGAAGCTTTCTTT.

This sequence joins TRBV4-1 and TRBJ2-1; TRBD2 agrees at 8 bases. Germline V lookup: CDR1 MGHRA, CDR2 YSYEKL. V shed 2 bases and J 1 base; nucleotides not matched to a gene: 1. The CDR3 is 15 amino acids. The CDR3, as DNA: TGCGCCAGCAGCCAAACTAGCGGTTCCTACAATGAGCAGTTCTTC. As protein: CASSQTSGSYNEQFF.

This chain uses TRBV28 with TRBJ2-2; D perhaps matches TRBD2 (5 bases). Trimming pared 8 bases from V and 7 bases from J, leaving 20 bases between. The CDR3 extends over 15 amino acids. Germline lookup yields CDR1 MDHEN and CDR2 SYDVKM. Here the CDR3 DNA reads TGTGCCAGCCTTCACTCTACGGGTGCGGGCGGGGAGCTGTTTTTT. It yields the protein CASLHSTGAGGELFF.

This rearrangement joins TRBV7-2 to TRBJ2-5, with D tentatively TRBD1 (5 bases). Trimming pared 5 bases from V and 2 bases from J, leaving 15 bases between. The CDR3 loop spans 15 amino acids. Germline-derived CDR1 and CDR2 are SGHTA and FQGNSA. The CDR3 DNA reads TGTGCCAGCAGCCCCATAGACAACAGGCAAGAGACCCAGTACTTC. This codes for CASSPIDNRQETQYF. Together with reference TRBV7-2 and TRBJ2-5, the CDR3 gives the full variable domain: GAGVSQSPSNKVTEKGKDVELRCDPISGHTALYWYRQSLGQGLEFLIYFQGNSAPDKSGLPSDRFSAERTGGSVSTLTIQRTQQEDSAVYLCASSPIDNRQETQYFGPGTRLLVL.

The chain carries TRBV28 and TRBJ2-1; 7 bases agree with TRBD1. The CDR3 is 15 amino acids. V shed 4 bases, J shed 2 bases, and the junction held 5 bases outside the gene matches. The germline CDR1 and CDR2 sequences are MDHEN and SYDVKM. In DNA, the CDR3 is TGTGCCAGCAGTTGGGGGACAGATACCTACAATGAGCAGTTCTTC. It encodes CASSWGTDTYNEQFF.

The CDR3 sequence is CASSRWGGANTGELFF. CDR3 bases: TGTGCCAGCAGCCGATGGGGGGGCGCGAACACCGGGGAGCTGTTTTTT. V gene TRBV11-2 combines with J gene TRBJ2-2; D is possibly TRBD2 (7 bases). CDR3 length: 16 residues. Germline V gene lookup returns CDR1 SGHAT and CDR2 FQNNGV. The ends were cut back, 5 bases at V and 0 bases at J, with 13 bases in the middle.

The V call is TRBV29-1, the J call TRBJ2-3; D gene ambiguous. V lost 5 bases to trimming and J lost 4 bases, with 10 bases between them. Germline CDR1 and CDR2: SQVTM and ANQGSEA. This CDR3 comprises 12 residues. The CDR3 bases are TGCAGCGTTTCAGGATTCGCAGATACGCAGTATTTT. It encodes CSVSGFADTQYF.

The gene calls are TRBV27 and TRBJ2-7; D might be TRBD1 (7 bases). V lost 6 bases, J lost 0 bases, and 12 bases lay in between. This CDR3 has 14 amino acids. CDR1 is MNHEY and CDR2 is SMNVEV in the germline V gene (reference sequence). CDR3 DNA: TGTGCCAGCAGGCCCAGGGGGGCCTCCTACGAGCAGTACTTC. Its translation is CASRPRGASYEQYF.

In nucleotides, the CDR3 is TGCGCCAGCAGCTGGACAGTTTTGAACACTGAAGCTTTCTTT. Protein product: CASSWTVLNTEAFF. The V and J genes are TRBV5-1 and TRBJ1-1; the D gene is possibly TRBD1 (6 bases). Germline loops: CDR1 SGHRS, CDR2 YFSETQ. This CDR3 is 14 amino acids long. Trimming cost V 3 bases and J 0 bases, with 9 bases left between them.

The genes are TRBV5-4 and TRBJ2-7; possible D gene TRBD1, 5 bases. CDR3 length: 15 amino acids. Trimming took off 4 bases at V and 3 bases at J, with 17 bases between the two ends. CDR1 is SGHNT and CDR2 is YYREEE in the germline V gene (reference sequence). CDR3 protein: CASSGNDETVYEQYF. CDR3 nucleotides: TGTGCCAGCAGCGGGAACGACGAGACAGTCTACGAGCAGTACTTC. Variable domain in full (rest from reference TRBV5-4 and TRBJ2-7): ETGVTQSPTHLIKTRGQQVTLRCSSQSGHNTVSWYQQALGQGPQFIFQYYREEENGRGNFPPRFSGLQFPNYSSELNVNALELDDSALYLCASSGNDETVYEQYFGPGTRLTVT.

The V and J genes are TRBV29-1 and TRBJ2-1; 7 bases fit TRBD2. Germline-derived CDR1 and CDR2 are SQVTM and ANQGSEA. Unmatched junction bases numbered 10, after V lost 5 bases and J lost 3 bases. This CDR3 is 15 amino acids long. The CDR3 bases are TGCAGCGTTATGGGCGGGGAGGGCGACTACAATGAGCAGTTCTTC. Protein: CSVMGGEGDYNEQFF.

The V call is TRBV7-9, the J call TRBJ1-2; 8 bases are shared with TRBD1. Unmatched junction bases numbered 4, after V lost 3 bases and J lost 7 bases. This CDR3 comprises 13 residues. Per the germline V gene, CDR1 is SEHNR and CDR2 is FQNEAQ (reference sequence). The CDR3 reads CASSFQGARGYTF. The DNA of the CDR3 is TGTGCCAGCAGCTTCCAGGGGGCGCGTGGCTACACCTTC.

The J gene is TRBJ1-2, the V gene TRBV28, with 7 bases fitting TRBD1. This CDR3 region has 15 residues. CDR1 and CDR2 (germline): MDHEN, SYDVKM. Trimming at V came to 10 bases and at J to 2 bases, leaving 13 bases not matched to a gene. The CDR3 sequence is CAISTGTALNYGYTF. The CDR3 region has the DNA TGTGCCATTTCGACCGGGACAGCTCTCAACTATGGCTACACCTTC.

J is TRBJ1-6 and V is TRBV5-4; TRBD1 agrees at 11 bases. Germline-derived CDR1 and CDR2 are SGHNT and YYREEE (reference sequence). CDR3 length: 15 amino acids. With V trimmed by 4 bases and J by 12 bases, 9 bases remained unmatched. The CDR3 bases are TGTGCCAGCAGCCGAGTCCCGGGACAGGGGGAACCCCTCCACTTT. Its translation is CASSRVPGQGEPLHF.

The chain recombines TRBV4-1 with TRBJ2-4, with 10 bases matching TRBD1. The CDR3 is 16 amino acids. The germline gives CDR1 MGHRA, CDR2 YSYEKL. Unmatched junction bases numbered 4, after V lost 3 bases and J lost 2 bases. The CDR3 DNA reads TGCGCCAGCAGCCACCTGGACAGGGGGTCCAAAAACATTCAGTACTTC. It yields the protein CASSHLDRGSKNIQYF.

V gene TRBV27 combines with J gene TRBJ2-7, with 11 bases identical to TRBD2. Germline trimming cut 8 bases from V and 0 bases from J; bases unmatched to any gene: 0. There are 13 residues in the CDR3. In germline, CDR1 is MNHEY, CDR2 SMNVEV (reference sequence). In DNA form, the CDR3 reads TGTGCCAGCGGACTAGCGGGCTCCTACGAGCAGTACTTC. Translating gives CASGLAGSYEQYF.

This chain joins TRBV5-3 and TRBJ2-3; 8 bases are a match to TRBD2. TRBV5-3 is given ORF status, its function remaining uncertain. This CDR3 comprises 16 residues. J lost 3 bases, V lost 0 bases, and 6 bases had no gene match. The CDR3 is CARSLAGSGMTDTQYF. The CDR3 DNA follows: TGTGCCAGAAGCTTGGCTGGTAGCGGGATGACAGATACGCAGTATTTT.